The clone carrying this T cell receptor (beta chain) was recorded many times. This specimen comes from a study of CDR3 diversity in severe acne. Germline CDR1 MNHEY, CDR2 SVGAGI. V was trimmed by 6 bases and J by 7 bases, leaving 18 bases between them. The CDR3 loop spans 15 amino acids. TCRdb itself ran the PCR reads through MiXCR, one entry per CDR3 protein. There are around 100,000 distinct CDR3 sequences in the sample; under 60% occur only once, and about an eighth lies in the top ten. The rearrangement uses TRBV6-5 and TRBJ2-2; no clear D. Sample: blood. The origin of this receptor is a male donor with acne. The chain's CDR3 is CASREAGARNGELFF. The CDR3 DNA sequence: TGTGCCAGCAGGGAAGCAGGAGCCAGGAACGGGGAGCTGTTTTTT.